This T cell receptor (beta chain) comes out of a study of vaccination and CD4 T cells after COVID-19. Study details: As a positive control, some control cultures were given a CEFX pool, while others were given an HIV-1 Nef pool or no peptide.

Germline-derived CDR1 and CDR2 are SGHRS and YFSETQ. V gave up 1 base and J gave up 0 bases, with 20 bases separating them. This CDR3 contains 18 residues. Notes on this clonotype: Its antigen is still unknown.

The study's findings and limits: Spike mono-reactive status applied to 304 of 307 vaccine-specific clones in convalescent patients.

Documented time point: late sampling 161 to 241 days after vaccination in a few convalescent patients. Treatment of the sample: 10-day PBMC culture with coronavirus spike peptide pools or control peptides (ViraFEST assay). Scientists ran DNA taken from cultured CD4+ T cells through the Oncomine TCR Beta short-read assay for sequencing. The authors extracted genomic DNA from cultured CD4+ T cells. MiXCR, applied by TCRdb to the PCR reads, yields one record per CDR3 protein. This sample has some 24,000 distinct CDR3 sequences; under 50% occur once, and the top ten carry around 4.1%. V usage is TRBV5-1 and J usage is TRBJ2-7; unclear D gene. Sequencing was performed on CD4+ T cells from blood, cultured in vitro, taken about 7 months after SARS-CoV-2 vaccination. The clonotype originates from a human donor who had recovered from COVID-19. This chain's CDR3 is CASSLSPLWEASSYEQYF. CDR3 sequence (DNA): TGCGCCAGCAGCTTGAGCCCGCTTTGGGAAGCTTCCTCCTACGAGCAGTACTTC.